This TCR beta chain was obtained from a study of CD4 T cells in relation to SARS-CoV-2 and coronaviruses. Study-level information: The negative reference was HIV-1 Nef peptide pool or peptide-free culture.

Before the COVID-19 pandemic, during about 2010-2018, CD4+ T cells were taken from unexposed donors. Isolation of CD4+ T cells took place after around eleven days in culture. Unexposed-donor CD4+ T cells were probed with SARS-CoV-2 S/N and four cold-coronavirus spikes, cells permitting. Fresh IL-2 medium replaced half the medium on days 3 and 7. Measured with immunoSEQ multiplex PCR; TCRdb has only the in-frame clones, and not every one. The profile shows 18,000 or so clones, almost 80% of them singletons. Overall study findings and caveats: The cross-reactivity analysis covered only spike protein, not other viral proteins.

CDR1 GTSNPN and CDR2 SVGIG come from the germline V gene (reference sequence). With 1 base removed from V and 7 bases from J, the gap between germline ends came to 22 bases. The CDR3 contains 16 residues. The table lists this clone with a few counts. Its antigen is not known. Input material: CD4+ T cells from PBMCs, cultured in vitro. The chain couples TRBV30 to TRBJ1-1; tentatively, D is TRBD1 (5 bases). The clonotype was recovered from a human donor in good health. CDR3 bases: TGTGCCTGGAGTGGGGGACGATCCTTGACTCACGGTGAAGCTTTCTTT. Its protein product is CAWSGGRSLTHGEAFF.